Presented here are 29 T cell receptor beta chains from one specimen sequenced in a study of blood T cell repertoires in COVID-19. Clones were read by immunoSEQ multiplex PCR, and TCRdb kept only the in-frame ones, dropping some. The sample shows 300,000 to 350,000 clones, roughly 90% of them seen only once. The sequencing input was peripheral blood. These receptors came from a young man with active or convalescent COVID-19.

The rearrangement uses TRBV7-6 and TRBJ2-1; 12 bases line up with TRBD2. CDR1 and CDR2 (germline): SGHVS, FNYEAQ. V lost 1 base to trimming and J lost 3 bases; unmatched junction nucleotides: 4. There are 17 residues in the CDR3. CDR3 sequence reads: CASSLVPSGGVYNEQFF. The CDR3 DNA reads TGTGCCAGCAGCTTAGTTCCTAGCGGGGGGGTCTACAATGAGCAGTTCTTC.

The chain has TRBV19 and TRBJ1-3; 9 bases align to TRBD1. Germline-derived CDR1 and CDR2 are LNHDA and SQIVND (reference sequence). V shed 3 bases and J 15 bases; nucleotides not matched to a gene: 3. The CDR3 has 11 residues. The CDR3 region is CASSIRDRAYF. The CDR3 DNA reads TGTGCCAGTAGTATCCGGGACAGGGCATATTTT.

The rearrangement links TRBV3-1 (or the pseudogene TRBV3-2) to TRBJ1-1, with D perhaps TRBD1 (6 bases). Germline CDR1 reads LGHDT; CDR2 reads YNNKEL (reference sequence). V lost 0 bases and J lost 7, with 9 bases in between. CDR3 length: 13 amino acids. The CDR3 DNA sequence: TGTGCCAGCAGCCAAGACAGACAGGTTGAAGCTTTCTTT. Protein sequence: CASSQDRQVEAFF.

The chain has TRBV29-1 and TRBJ1-2; weak D call: TRBD1 (5 bases). This CDR3 is 14 amino acids long. Germline values: CDR1 SQVTM, CDR2 ANQGSEA. The V and J ends lost 7 bases and 4 bases respectively, with 19 bases between them. The CDR3 sequence: CSGLTVTPGYGYTF. The CDR3 DNA reads as TGCAGCGGCCTGACAGTCACCCCCGGCTATGGCTACACCTTC.

This rearrangement joins TRBV7-3 to TRBJ1-2, with 8 bases that match TRBD1. The length of the CDR3 is 12 residues. CDR1 is SGHTA and CDR2 is FQGTGA in the germline V gene. J lost 6 bases, V lost 3 bases, and 0 bases had no gene match. Written as DNA, the CDR3 is TGTGCCAGCAGCTTGACAGGGGATGGCTACACCTTC. Protein sequence: CASSLTGDGYTF.

The rearrangement uses TRBV6-5 and TRBJ2-5, with D perhaps TRBD2 (5 bases). V was clipped by 6 bases and J by 5 bases, with 19 bases between them. The CDR3 is 15 amino acids. CDR1 is MNHEY, CDR2 SVGAGI, per germline. CDR3 bases: TGTGCCAGCAGGATCAGGCCTAGCCGTCAGGAGACCCAGTACTTC. Translation: CASRIRPSRQETQYF.

This clone appeared a few times. The chain employs TRBV24-1 and TRBJ1-1; D might be TRBD1 (6 bases). The CDR3 contains 16 residues. V was clipped by 3 bases and J by 4 bases, with 17 bases between them. Germline V gene lookup returns CDR1 KGHDR and CDR2 SFDVKD. This CDR3 reads CATSDDGRGVGTEAFF. The CDR3 DNA is TGTGCCACCAGTGATGATGGCAGGGGAGTAGGCACTGAAGCTTTCTTT.

The chain has TRBV7-9 and TRBJ2-7; 9 bases are shared with TRBD1. The V gene end was trimmed by 3 bases and the J gene end by 2 bases; junction bases not matched to a gene: 5. Germline V gives CDR1 SEHNR, CDR2 FQNEAQ (reference sequence). The CDR3 totals 15 residues. The CDR3 nucleotides read TGTGCCAGCAGCTTGGTGGGACAGGGACCCTACGAGCAGTACTTC. Translating gives CASSLVGQGPYEQYF.

The rearrangement joins TRBV6-4 to TRBJ2-4; no firm D call. V lost 10 bases and J lost 5, with 3 bases in between. Germline V lookup: CDR1 MRHNA, CDR2 SNTAGT. CDR3 size: 9 residues. CDR3 sequence reads: CATENIQYF. The CDR3 nucleotides are TGTGCCACCGAAAACATTCAGTACTTC.

The rearrangement links TRBV4-1 to TRBJ2-7; 14 nucleotides agree with TRBD2. This CDR3 comprises 16 residues. Per the germline V gene, CDR1 is MGHRA and CDR2 is YSYEKL. J lost 3 bases, V lost 3 bases, and 4 bases had no gene match. DNA of the CDR3: TGCGCCAGCAGCCAGGGGACTAGCGGGGGTTTCTACGAGCAGTACTTC. It translates to CASSQGTSGGFYEQYF.

The chain couples TRBV7-8 to TRBJ2-7; 9 bases match TRBD1. The CDR3 extends over 15 amino acids. After removal of 4 bases from V and 5 bases from J, the junction contained 9 bases not matched to a gene. Germline lookup yields CDR1 SGHVS and CDR2 FQNEAQ. CDR3 sequence (DNA): TGTGCCAGCAGCTACCGGGACAGGGTGAGGAACGAGCAGTACTTC. This codes for CASSYRDRVRNEQYF.

This clone occurred a few times. The rearrangement uses TRBV2 and TRBJ1-1; D is undetermined. This CDR3 is built from 11 residues. Germline V gives CDR1 SNHLY, CDR2 FYNNEI. V lost 6 bases to trimming and J lost 9 bases, with 11 bases between them. The CDR3 is CASRLSPQAFF. In DNA form, the CDR3 reads TGTGCCAGCAGGCTTAGCCCGCAAGCTTTCTTT.

A single count supports this clone. The rearrangement links TRBV20-1 to TRBJ2-5; TRBD2 matches 9 bases. Germline V gene lookup returns CDR1 DFQATT and CDR2 SNEGSKA (reference sequence). Trimming at V came to 3 bases and at J to 8 bases, leaving 16 bases not matched to a gene. CDR3 length: 16 amino acids. The CDR3 is CSASKAGGPGLDTQYF. CDR3 nucleotides: TGCAGTGCTAGTAAGGCGGGAGGGCCGGGCTTGGATACCCAGTACTTC.

This chain uses TRBV10-3 with TRBJ1-6, with 9 bases identical to TRBD1. This CDR3 is 15 amino acids long. Germline V gene lookup returns CDR1 ENHRY and CDR2 SYGVKD. The V and J ends lost 5 bases and 7 bases, in that order; junction bases with no gene match: 6. The CDR3 spells CAISTGQGLNSPLHF. The CDR3 DNA follows: TGTGCCATCAGTACGGGACAGGGCCTCAATTCACCCCTCCACTTT.

This clone has a handful of counts. The chain joins TRBV7-9 to TRBJ2-3; 8 bases line up with TRBD1. V trimming: 5 bases; J trimming: 4 bases; junction bases outside the gene matches: 8. The CDR3 runs to 15 residues. Germline loops: CDR1 SEHNR, CDR2 FQNEAQ (reference sequence). CDR3 residues: CASSPPRTGPDTQYF. In nucleotides, the CDR3 is TGTGCCAGCAGCCCCCCCCGGACAGGGCCAGATACGCAGTATTTT.

The chain joins TRBV6-6 to TRBJ2-5, with 12 bases fitting TRBD2. With 7 bases clipped from V and 5 bases from J, the junction kept 17 bases outside the gene matches. There are 18 residues in the CDR3. Germline V gives CDR1 MNHNY, CDR2 SVGAGI (reference sequence). The CDR3 DNA is TGTGCCAGCATTCCATCCGGGACTAGCGGGCGAGGAGGGGAGACCCAGTACTTC. Residues: CASIPSGTSGRGGETQYF.

This sequence joins TRBV15 and TRBJ2-5, with 7 bases identical to TRBD2. The CDR3 has 16 amino acids. J lost 1 base, V lost 1 base, and 6 bases had no gene match. CDR1 LNHNV and CDR2 YYDKDF come from the germline V gene (reference sequence). CDR3 loop: CATSRASSGPQETQYF. CDR3 in DNA: TGTGCCACCAGCAGAGCTAGTAGCGGGCCCCAAGAGACCCAGTACTTC. Full variable domain (outside the CDR3, taken from reference TRBV15 and TRBJ2-5): DAMVIQNPRYQVTQFGKPVTLSCSQTLNHNVMYWYQQKSSQAPKLLFHYYDKDFNNEADTPDNFQSRRPNTSFCFLDIRSPGLGDTAMYLCATSRASSGPQETQYFGPGTRLLVL.

The V and J genes are TRBV14 and TRBJ2-2, with D unresolved. The CDR3 runs to 17 residues. The V gene lost 1 base and the J gene lost 4 bases, with 16 bases spanning the gap. Germline CDR1 is SGHDN and CDR2 is FVKESK. DNA for the CDR3: TGTGCCAGCAGCCAAGTGAAAGCGAACCCCCGCACCGGGGAGCTGTTTTTT. It translates to CASSQVKANPRTGELFF.

Only a few counts were recorded for this clone. The rearrangement links TRBV5-1 to TRBJ1-5; no firm D call. This CDR3 contains 14 residues. Trimming stripped 4 bases from V and 5 bases from J, with 13 bases between. Germline lookup yields CDR1 SGHRS and CDR2 YFSETQ. The CDR3 protein is CASSPGISDQPQHF. As DNA, the CDR3 is TGCGCCAGCAGCCCCGGTATTTCGGATCAGCCCCAGCATTTT.

This chain connects TRBV2 to TRBJ1-1; 7 bases are a match to TRBD1. This CDR3 is 15 amino acids long. Per germline, CDR1 SNHLY and CDR2 FYNNEI. Trimming took 5 bases from V and 10 from J; bases not matched to a gene: 16. DNA of the CDR3: TGTGCCAGCAGTCCACGGGGACAGCCAGCGTCGGGAGCTTTCTTT. It encodes CASSPRGQPASGAFF.

CDR3 DNA sequence: TGTGCCAGCAGCTTAAGTCGGGACTTTAATTCACCCCTCCACTTT. Translation gives CASSLSRDFNSPLHF. The chain is built from TRBV7-3 and TRBJ1-6; D possibly corresponds to TRBD1 (5 bases). In germline, CDR1 is SGHTA, CDR2 FQGTGA. Trimming pared 1 base from V and 6 bases from J, leaving 10 bases between. The CDR3 has 15 residues.

This chain uses TRBV11-2 with TRBJ2-4; TRBD1 matches at 7 bases. Trimming took 6 bases from V and 0 from J; bases not matched to a gene: 8. CDR1 and CDR2 (germline): SGHAT, FQNNGV. The CDR3 is 16 amino acids. CDR3 bases: TGTGCCAGCAGTGCAACGACAGGGTTAGCCAAAAACATTCAGTACTTC. Translation gives CASSATTGLAKNIQYF. The variable domain in full, completed from reference TRBV11-2 and TRBJ2-4, reads EAGVAQSPRYKIIEKRQSVAFWCNPISGHATLYWYQQILGQGPKLLIQFQNNGVVDDSQLPKDRFSAERLKGVDSTLKIQPAKLEDSAVYLCASSATTGLAKNIQYFGAGTRLSVL.

The chain recombines TRBV7-8 with TRBJ1-2, with D unclear. The CDR3 contains 14 residues. The ends were cut back, 5 bases at V and 0 bases at J, with 10 bases in the middle. Germline lookup yields CDR1 SGHVS and CDR2 FQNEAQ. The CDR3 DNA reads as TGTGCCAGCAGCGTAGACAACACTAACTATGGCTACACCTTC. Its translation is CASSVDNTNYGYTF.

The chain links TRBV6-5 to TRBJ2-4; D possibly corresponds to TRBD1 (5 bases). Trimming stripped 6 bases from V and 6 bases from J, with 15 bases between. The CDR3 length is 14 residues. The V gene's germline CDR1 is MNHEY and CDR2 SVGAGI. CDR3 residues: CASSWAGQGNIQYF. As DNA, the CDR3 is TGTGCCAGCAGCTGGGCCGGGCAGGGAAACATTCAGTACTTC.

The V call is TRBV11-2, the J call TRBJ2-3; the D is unclear. This CDR3 spans 13 amino acids. V lost 2 bases, J lost 4 bases, and 7 bases lay in between. Germline assignment: CDR1 SGHAT and CDR2 FQNNGV. The CDR3 DNA follows: TGTGCCAGCAGCTTAAACAAACCAGATACGCAGTATTTT. Its translation: CASSLNKPDTQYF.

The chain joins TRBV19 to TRBJ1-2; D is possibly TRBD1 (6 bases). V was shortened by 1 base and J by 4 bases, with 13 bases between the two germline ends. The CDR3 has 15 residues. Germline lookup yields CDR1 LNHDA and CDR2 SQIVND (reference sequence). The CDR3 bases are TGTGCCAGTAGTATAGTCCCGGGGACAACCTATGGCTACACCTTC. Its protein product is CASSIVPGTTYGYTF.

The chain uses TRBV20-1 and TRBJ1-2; a weak D match, TRBD1 (5 bases). The CDR3 covers 11 residues. Germline CDR1 is DFQATT and CDR2 is SNEGSKA (reference sequence). With 7 bases removed from V and 6 bases from J, the gap between germline ends came to 12 bases. The CDR3 sequence: CSGGRYDGYTF. As DNA, the CDR3 is TGCAGTGGGGGCAGGTACGATGGCTACACCTTC.

This rearrangement joins TRBV10-3 to TRBJ1-2; D remains ambiguous. Germline-derived CDR1 and CDR2 are ENHRY and SYGVKD. V lost 6 bases and J 0 bases, leaving 14 bases between the germline ends. The CDR3 has 15 residues. This chain's CDR3 is CAIRGPRETNYGYTF. CDR3 DNA sequence: TGTGCCATCAGAGGTCCGCGGGAAACTAACTATGGCTACACCTTC.

This sequence joins TRBV6-5 and TRBJ2-7, with D possibly being TRBD1 (5 bases). The germline CDR1 and CDR2 sequences are MNHEY and SVGAGI. The V and J ends lost 6 bases and 2 bases respectively, with 14 bases between them. This CDR3 comprises 14 residues. CDR3 in DNA: TGTGCCAGCAGCCCAACCCAGGGTCCCTACGAGCAGTACTTC. It encodes CASSPTQGPYEQYF.